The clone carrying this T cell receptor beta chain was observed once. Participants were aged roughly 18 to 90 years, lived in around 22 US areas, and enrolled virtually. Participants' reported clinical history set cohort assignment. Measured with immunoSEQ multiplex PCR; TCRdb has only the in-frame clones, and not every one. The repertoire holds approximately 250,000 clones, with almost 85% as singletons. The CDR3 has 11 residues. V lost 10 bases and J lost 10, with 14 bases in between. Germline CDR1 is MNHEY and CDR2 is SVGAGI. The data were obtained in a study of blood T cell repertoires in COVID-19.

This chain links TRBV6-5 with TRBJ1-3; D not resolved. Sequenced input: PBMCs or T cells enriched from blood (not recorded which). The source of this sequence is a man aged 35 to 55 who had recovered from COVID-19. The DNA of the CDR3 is TGTGCCACCCGCGGGCGGCCGACCATATATTTT. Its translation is CATRGRPTIYF.